Below, 9 T cell receptor beta chains from the same sample are listed, as sequenced in a study of shared clonotypes between healthy human individuals. The data were produced by immunoSEQ multiplex PCR, yet TCRdb's version contains in-frame clones alone and is incomplete. The sample holds 550,000 to 850,000 clones, around 67% seen once. Sequenced: memory CD4+ T cells sorted from blood. The sample's subset: CD45RA-negative fraction. These receptor sequences come from a woman aged 25 to 45 in good health.

V gene TRBV11-2 combines with J gene TRBJ2-7, with 8 bases that match TRBD2. V lost 1 base, J lost 3 bases, and 5 bases stayed unmatched. The CDR3 covers 15 residues. Per germline, CDR1 SGHAT and CDR2 FQNNGV. In DNA, the CDR3 is TGTGCCAGCAGCTTAGCGCTAGCGGGCCTCTACGAGCAGTACTTC. As protein: CASSLALAGLYEQYF.

The rearrangement joins TRBV7-2 to TRBJ1-2; TRBD1 agrees at 9 bases. This CDR3 region has 13 residues. The germline V gene encodes CDR1 SGHTA and CDR2 FQGNSA. The J segment lost 7 bases and the V segment lost 4 bases, leaving 4 bases of the junction unmatched. CDR3 DNA: TGTGCCAGCAGCTCACCGACAGGGGGTGGCTACACCTTC. It encodes CASSSPTGGGYTF.

This clone was picked up one time. This chain joins TRBV5-1 and TRBJ2-7; 9 nucleotides match TRBD1. Germline CDR1 SGHRS, CDR2 YFSETQ. V shed 2 bases, J shed 2 bases, and the junction held 5 bases outside the gene matches. The CDR3 consists of 15 residues. The DNA of the CDR3 is TGCGCCAGCAGCTTAAACAGGGGGCCCGCCTACGAGCAGTACTTC. Amino acids: CASSLNRGPAYEQYF.

CDR3 bases: TGCAGCACAATTCGAGGCTCCTACAATGAGCAGTTCTTC. As protein: CSTIRGSYNEQFF. The genes are TRBV29-1 and TRBJ2-1; D unclear. The germline V and J ends were trimmed by 8 bases and 0 bases, with 11 bases remaining between them. The CDR3 sequence is 13 residues long. Germline values: CDR1 SQVTM, CDR2 ANQGSEA.

This clone was counted a few times. The rearrangement links TRBV19 to TRBJ2-1; D possibly matches TRBD1 or TRBD2 (5 bases each). Between the trimmed V and J ends, which lost 7 bases and 8 bases, there was a span of 18 bases. This CDR3 region has 14 residues. CDR1 and CDR2 from the germline V gene are LNHDA and SQIVND (reference sequence). The CDR3 nucleotides are TGTGCCAGTACTTCCGGGACCAGCTTTTATGAGCAGTTCTTC. Residues: CASTSGTSFYEQFF.

The chain combines TRBV7-2 with TRBJ2-3, with TRBD2 matching 10 bases. V shed 5 bases and J 1 base; nucleotides not matched to a gene: 0. There are 14 residues in the CDR3. Germline-derived CDR1 and CDR2 are SGHTA and FQGNSA. CDR3 protein: CASSGTSGTDTQYF. The DNA for the CDR3 is TGTGCCAGCAGCGGGACTAGCGGCACAGATACGCAGTATTTT. Drawing the rest from reference TRBV7-2 and TRBJ2-3, the complete variable domain is GAGVSQSPSNKVTEKGKDVELRCDPISGHTALYWYRQSLGQGLEFLIYFQGNSAPDKSGLPSDRFSAERTGGSVSTLTIQRTQQEDSAVYLCASSGTSGTDTQYFGPGTRLTVL.

J is TRBJ2-2 and V is TRBV19; D is unclear. Per germline, CDR1 LNHDA and CDR2 SQIVND (reference sequence). Trimming removed 5 bases from V and 6 bases from J, with 10 bases in between. The CDR3 has 13 amino acids. CDR3 DNA sequence: TGTGCCAGTAGTTCCTTTTATGCCGGGGAGCTGTTTTTT. Encoded protein: CASSSFYAGELFF. The entire variable domain, with the rest obtained from reference TRBV19 and TRBJ2-2, is as follows: DGGITQSPKYLFRKEGQNVTLSCEQNLNHDAMYWYRQDPGQGLRLIYYSQIVNDFQKGDIAEGYSVSREKKESFPLTVTSAQKNPTAFYLCASSSFYAGELFFGEGSRLTVL.

This clone has a handful of counts. The V and J genes are TRBV7-9 and TRBJ1-4; D may be TRBD1 (6 bases). Trimming left V 5 bases short and J 0 bases short, with 13 bases between. The germline V gene encodes CDR1 SEHNR and CDR2 FQNEAQ (reference sequence). CDR3 length: 16 residues. The CDR3 coding sequence is TGTGCCAGCAGCCGATGGACAGACGCAACTAATGAAAAACTGTTTTTT. It is translated as CASSRWTDATNEKLFF.

The chain combines TRBV7-9 with TRBJ2-3; D remains ambiguous. V gave up 6 bases and J gave up 0 bases, with 7 bases separating them. CDR1 is SEHNR and CDR2 is FQNEAQ in the germline V gene (reference sequence). This CDR3 is 13 amino acids long. The CDR3 is CASRYSSTDTQYF. CDR3 coding DNA: TGTGCCAGCAGGTACTCCAGCACAGATACGCAGTATTTT.